This T cell receptor (beta chain) originates from a study of cytomegalovirus exposure and HLA in healthy donors. With 3 bases removed from V and 0 bases from J, the gap between germline ends came to 11 bases. The CDR3 totals 15 residues. Germline V gives CDR1 SGDLS, CDR2 YYNGEE. The count of this clone is one. Primers: 60 Vbeta forward and 13 Jbeta reverse. Sequencing used immunoSEQ multiplex PCR; TCRdb keeps in-frame clones, though not all of them. The sample records 90,000 to 140,000 clones, 76% being singletons. This TCR was recovered from a man aged 35 to 55 in good health and CMV-seropositive. Input material: PBMCs. The chain couples TRBV9 to TRBJ2-3; possibly TRBD1 for D (5 bases). Here the CDR3 reads CASSADTRSTDTQYF. CDR3 sequence (DNA): TGTGCCAGCAGCGCGGACACCCGTAGCACAGATACGCAGTATTTT.